What follows are 31 T cell receptor beta chains derived from one specimen sequenced in a study of T-cell memory formation after mild COVID-19. One entry per CDR3 protein results from TCRdb running MiXCR on the 5' RACE reads. The table lists 450,000 or so distinct CDR3 sequences, 20% of them singletons. Sequencing used PBMCs or a T cell subset sorted from them (not recorded which). Source of these receptors: an adult woman who had mild COVID-19 (a few samples of this study predate the infection). Cell type and time point are not known.

The chain joins TRBV5-6 to TRBJ1-1; D may be TRBD1 (6 bases). Germline V gene sequence: CDR1 SGHDT, CDR2 YYEEEE. The CDR3 length is 15 residues. V lost 0 bases and J lost 1, with 10 bases in between. Here the CDR3 DNA reads TGTGCCAGCAGCTTGGGAAGGGGGGAGAACACTGAAGCTTTCTTT. Translated: CASSLGRGENTEAFF.

This clonotype turned up a few times. The chain employs TRBV27 and TRBJ1-1, with TRBD1 matching 7 bases. Germline V gene data show CDR1 as MNHEY and CDR2 as SMNVEV (reference sequence). V was clipped by 4 bases and J by 7 bases; unmatched bases: 9. This CDR3 is built from 14 residues. CDR3 amino acids: CASSWVTGANEAFF. The DNA of the CDR3 is TGTGCCAGCAGTTGGGTCACAGGGGCGAATGAAGCTTTCTTT.

The chain links TRBV27 to TRBJ1-1; unclear D gene. The CDR3 is 14 residues long. V lost 2 bases to trimming and J lost 1 base, with 8 bases between them. Germline V gene sequence: CDR1 MNHEY, CDR2 SMNVEV (reference sequence). The CDR3 region is CASSLDNRNTEAFF. CDR3 DNA sequence: TGTGCCAGCAGTTTAGACAACAGGAACACTGAAGCTTTCTTT.

The chain is built from TRBV7-8 and TRBJ2-4; 14 positions agree with TRBD2. This CDR3 contains 18 residues. Losses at the gene ends were 4 bases for V and 0 bases for J; bases not matched to a gene: 5. CDR1 is SGHVS and CDR2 is FQNEAQ in the germline V gene. The CDR3 loop is CASSSGLAGGLAKNIQYF. The DNA for the CDR3 is TGTGCCAGCAGCTCAGGACTAGCGGGGGGTTTAGCCAAAAACATTCAGTACTTC. The full variable domain, its missing parts supplied by reference TRBV7-8 and TRBJ2-4, is GAGVSQSPRYKVAKRGQDVALRCDPISGHVSLFWYQQALGQGPEFLTYFQNEAQLDKSGLPSDRFFAERPEGSVSTLKIQRTQQEDSAVYLCASSSGLAGGLAKNIQYFGAGTRLSVL.

This chain uses TRBV7-8 with TRBJ2-5; 9 bases match TRBD2. V was clipped by 2 bases and J by 3 bases; unmatched bases: 13. The CDR3 runs to 18 residues. The germline V gene encodes CDR1 SGHVS and CDR2 FQNEAQ. The CDR3 loop is CASSLTHLLREGKETQYF. The DNA of the CDR3 is TGTGCCAGCAGCTTAACCCACCTGTTGCGGGAGGGCAAAGAGACCCAGTACTTC. Together with reference TRBV7-8 and TRBJ2-5, the CDR3 gives the full variable domain: GAGVSQSPRYKVAKRGQDVALRCDPISGHVSLFWYQQALGQGPEFLTYFQNEAQLDKSGLPSDRFFAERPEGSVSTLKIQRTQQEDSAVYLCASSLTHLLREGKETQYFGPGTRLLVL.

The chain couples TRBV5-6 to TRBJ2-3, with TRBD2 identical over 9 bases. After removal of 1 base from V and 1 base from J, the junction contained 4 bases not matched to a gene. CDR1 SGHDT and CDR2 YYEEEE come from the germline V gene. The CDR3 spans 16 residues. In nucleotides, the CDR3 is TGTGCCAGCAGCTTGTTCGGCGGGGGGGGCACAGATACGCAGTATTTT. Its protein is CASSLFGGGGTDTQYF.

This clonotype has a handful of counts. The V call is TRBV7-9, the J call TRBJ1-1; D gene uncertain. CDR1 is SEHNR, CDR2 FQNEAQ, per germline (reference sequence). The V gene lost 5 bases and the J gene lost 4 bases, with 14 bases spanning the gap. This CDR3 region has 14 residues. DNA of the CDR3: TGTGCCAGCAGCCCCCCGGTGGCCCGCACTGAAGCTTTCTTT. Amino acids: CASSPPVARTEAFF.

The chain links TRBV27 to TRBJ1-4, with D possibly being TRBD1 (5 bases). The V gene's germline CDR1 is MNHEY and CDR2 SMNVEV (reference sequence). Trimming removed 6 bases from V and 8 bases from J, with 16 bases in between. The CDR3 has 14 residues. The CDR3 region has the DNA TGTGCCAGCAGGTCGTTCAGGGCTGGGGAAAAACTGTTTTTT. Translated: CASRSFRAGEKLFF.

The sample holds many counts of this clonotype. The chain is built from TRBV27 and TRBJ2-3, with a possible D match to TRBD2 (7 bases). Trimming took off 5 bases at V and 1 base at J, with 16 bases between the two ends. Germline V gives CDR1 MNHEY, CDR2 SMNVEV (reference sequence). The CDR3 is 16 residues long. The CDR3, as DNA: TGTGCCAGCAGTCCCTGGGGGGCGGGAGGCACAGATACGCAGTATTTT. This gives the protein CASSPWGAGGTDTQYF.

The chain is built from TRBV7-2 and TRBJ2-7, with D maybe TRBD2 (5 bases). The CDR3 runs to 16 residues. Deletions cut 3 bases from V and 0 bases from J, with 15 bases between. Germline V gene data show CDR1 as SGHTA and CDR2 as FQGNSA. The CDR3 protein is CASSFVTGVISYEQYF. CDR3 bases: TGTGCCAGCAGCTTTGTAACCGGGGTAATCTCCTACGAGCAGTACTTC.

This chain connects TRBV7-2 to TRBJ1-1, with D hard to call. Germline assignment: CDR1 SGHTA and CDR2 FQGNSA. The CDR3 covers 12 residues. V was trimmed by 2 bases and J by 10 bases, leaving 11 bases between them. Here the CDR3 reads CASSLNSAGAFF. In nucleotides, the CDR3 is TGTGCCAGCAGCTTAAACTCGGCGGGAGCTTTCTTT.

This rearrangement joins TRBV2 to TRBJ2-1; the D gene is possibly TRBD2 (6 bases). Germline-derived CDR1 and CDR2 are SNHLY and FYNNEI. V lost 4 bases and J lost 8, with 12 bases in between. The CDR3 contains 13 residues. The CDR3 here is CASSGSREDEQFF. The CDR3 DNA sequence: TGTGCCAGCAGTGGATCTAGGGAGGATGAGCAGTTCTTC.

The J gene is TRBJ1-5, the V gene TRBV5-1, with unresolved D. V gave up 0 bases and J gave up 7 bases, with 14 bases separating them. Germline loops: CDR1 SGHRS, CDR2 YFSETQ. CDR3 length equals 15 residues. The CDR3 protein is CASSLGSGSQQPQHF. In DNA form, the CDR3 reads TGCGCCAGCAGCTTGGGGTCAGGTTCTCAGCAGCCCCAGCATTTT.

The chain uses TRBV4-3 and TRBJ2-3; 9 nucleotides agree with TRBD2. The V gene end was trimmed by 0 bases and the J gene end by 0 bases; junction bases not matched to a gene: 13. Germline V CDR1 and CDR2: LGHNA, YSLEER. The length of the CDR3 is 20 residues. The CDR3 here is CASSQELAGQIMTSTDTQYF. In nucleotides, the CDR3 is TGCGCCAGCAGCCAAGAACTAGCGGGTCAGATCATGACTAGCACAGATACGCAGTATTTT.

This clonotype came up many times. The chain recombines TRBV6-2 or TRBV6-3 with TRBJ2-2; D unresolved. The CDR3 extends over 13 amino acids. Germline lookup yields CDR1 MNHEY and CDR2 SVGEGT. The V end lost 5 bases, the J end lost 8 bases, and 12 bases lay between the germline ends. CDR3 coding DNA: TGTGCCAGCAGTCCTCAGAAGTTGGGGGAGCTGTTTTTT. Residues: CASSPQKLGELFF.

The rearrangement uses TRBV7-9 and TRBJ2-5; the D call may be TRBD1 or TRBD2 (5 bases each). The CDR3 covers 15 residues. Deletions cut 4 bases from V and 6 bases from J, with 18 bases between. Per the germline V gene, CDR1 is SEHNR and CDR2 is FQNEAQ (reference sequence). Here the CDR3 DNA reads TGTGCCAGCAGCTCCACCGGGACCCCAGCGAAGACCCAGTACTTC. Amino acids: CASSSTGTPAKTQYF.

This clonotype was observed a handful of times. The chain employs TRBV5-1 and TRBJ2-3; TRBD1 matches at 7 bases. The length of the CDR3 is 17 residues. V shed 0 bases, J shed 2 bases, and the junction held 9 bases outside the gene matches. CDR1 is SGHRS and CDR2 is YFSETQ in the germline V gene. The CDR3 here is CASSLGVRDSPTDTQYF. The CDR3 region has the DNA TGCGCCAGCAGCTTGGGGGTTCGGGACAGTCCCACAGATACGCAGTATTTT.

This clonotype was seen a handful of times. The rearrangement uses TRBV7-8 and TRBJ1-6, with TRBD1 matching over 7 bases. This CDR3 has 16 residues. CDR1 is SGHVS and CDR2 is FQNEAQ in the germline V gene. V lost 3 bases, J lost 0 bases, and 2 bases stayed unmatched. The CDR3 here is CASSLGQRSYNSPLHF. The CDR3 bases are TGTGCCAGCAGCTTGGGACAGCGCTCCTATAATTCACCCCTCCACTTT.

This clonotype was seen more than once but under ten times. J is TRBJ1-1 and V is TRBV12-3 or TRBV12-4, with TRBD1 as a possible D gene (5 bases). CDR3 length: 14 residues. Trimming cost V 4 bases and J 2 bases, with 11 bases left between them. CDR3 DNA: TGTGCCAGCAGTTATCAGGGCTTTAACACTGAAGCTTTCTTT. Its translation is CASSYQGFNTEAFF.

This clonotype was counted between two and nine times. The chain employs TRBV6-1 and TRBJ1-2; possible D gene TRBD1, 6 bases. Germline V gene sequence: CDR1 MNHNS, CDR2 SASEGT. Trimming pared 6 bases from V and 4 bases from J, leaving 15 bases between. This CDR3 has 14 residues. CDR3 protein: CASSITGNTYGYTF. The CDR3 bases are TGTGCCAGCAGCATTACAGGGAATACCTATGGCTACACCTTC.

This clonotype has only a few counts. The chain recombines TRBV6-5 with TRBJ2-2; D call uncertain. The germline V gene encodes CDR1 MNHEY and CDR2 SVGAGI. Trimming left V 2 bases short and J 0 bases short, with 13 bases between. This CDR3 has 17 amino acids. The CDR3 here is CASSYGPGHSNTGELFF. The CDR3 nucleotides read TGTGCCAGCAGTTACGGGCCAGGCCACTCGAACACCGGGGAGCTGTTTTTT.

The genes are TRBV12-3 or TRBV12-4 and TRBJ1-2; the match to TRBD1 covers 8 bases. The CDR3 is 15 residues long. V lost 8 bases and J lost 6; bases outside the gene matches: 14. The CDR3 loop reads CASGRGSQGANGYTF. DNA for the CDR3: TGTGCCAGCGGAAGGGGATCTCAGGGGGCGAATGGCTACACCTTC.

This clonotype has only one observation. This chain uses TRBV7-2 with TRBJ2-3, with D possibly TRBD1 on 6 matching bases. Trimming pared 2 bases from V and 3 bases from J, leaving 12 bases between. The CDR3 contains 15 residues. Germline CDR1 reads SGHTA; CDR2 reads FQGNSA. CDR3 sequence reads: CASSLLGTKTDTQYF. CDR3 in DNA: TGTGCCAGCAGCTTATTGGGGACAAAAACAGATACGCAGTATTTT.

This clonotype was seen only a few times. The chain links TRBV3-1 to TRBJ2-7, with TRBD2 matching 7 bases. Germline trimming cut 0 bases from V and 0 bases from J; bases unmatched to any gene: 2. CDR1 is LGHDT, CDR2 YNNKEL, per germline (reference sequence). The CDR3 runs to 15 residues. The CDR3 DNA sequence: TGTGCCAGCAGCCAAGAAAGCGGGGCCTCCTACGAGCAGTACTTC. Its translation is CASSQESGASYEQYF.

This clonotype was observed a handful of times. The DNA of the CDR3 is TGTGCCAGCAGCCTGACGCAGGTTTTTCACACCGGGGAGCTGTTTTTT. Translated, it gives CASSLTQVFHTGELFF. This chain connects TRBV3-1 to TRBJ2-2; D call uncertain. The germline gives CDR1 LGHDT, CDR2 YNNKEL (reference sequence). Trimming shortened V by 4 bases and J by 3 bases, and 15 bases separated the two germline ends. This CDR3 is built from 16 residues.

The genes are TRBV5-6 and TRBJ2-4, with D perhaps assigned TRBD1 or TRBD2 (5 bases each). Trimming removed 0 bases at V and 5 bases at J, with 12 bases between. The CDR3 has 15 amino acids. Germline values: CDR1 SGHDT, CDR2 YYEEEE. Here the CDR3 DNA reads TGTGCCAGCAGCTTGGGGCCGGGACCCCAAAACATTCAGTACTTC. It is translated as CASSLGPGPQNIQYF.

This clonotype was counted ten times or more. The chain is built from TRBV12-5 and TRBJ2-7; TRBD1 matches at 9 bases. The CDR3 has 15 amino acids. The germline V gene encodes CDR1 LGHNT and CDR2 FRNRAP. Losses at the gene ends were 5 bases for V and 5 bases for J; bases not matched to a gene: 10. CDR3 protein: CASGRIRDRANEQYF. CDR3 sequence (DNA): TGTGCTAGTGGTCGCATCCGGGACAGGGCCAACGAGCAGTACTTC.

This chain connects TRBV6-5 to TRBJ1-1, with 12 bases lining up with TRBD1. V dropped 6 bases and J dropped 2; count of bases not matched to a gene: 7. The CDR3 sequence is 16 residues long. CDR1 and CDR2 (germline): MNHEY, SVGAGI. The CDR3 DNA sequence: TGTGCCAGCAGAACACCGGGACAGGGGGCTAACACTGAAGCTTTCTTT. Protein: CASRTPGQGANTEAFF.

The genes are TRBV4-1 and TRBJ2-1; the match to TRBD1 covers 8 bases. The V segment lost 8 bases and the J segment 8 bases; nucleotides outside the gene matches: 14. CDR3 length: 15 residues. Germline values: CDR1 MGHRA, CDR2 YSYEKL. CDR3 sequence: CASRLRTGLIDEQFF. CDR3 bases: TGCGCCAGCCGCTTGCGGACAGGGTTAATCGATGAGCAGTTCTTC.

This rearrangement joins TRBV21-1 to TRBJ1-1. TRBV21-1 is a pseudogene segment. The CDR3 has 13 residues. CDR3 DNA sequence: TGTGCCAGCAGTAAGGGGAGGGATACTGAAGCTTTCTTT. Translated, it gives CASSKGRDTEAFF.

V usage is TRBV30 and J usage is TRBJ2-2; D remains unclear. Deletions cut 3 bases from V and 4 bases from J, with 6 bases between. The CDR3 extends over 12 amino acids. Germline values: CDR1 GTSNPN, CDR2 SVGIG (reference sequence). In nucleotides, the CDR3 is TGTGCCTGGAGATACCTCACCGGGGAGCTGTTTTTT. Protein product: CAWRYLTGELFF.